This T cell receptor (beta chain) was recorded in a study of cytomegalovirus exposure and HLA in healthy donors. Study results and caveats: Earlier analysis yielded a pattern in which most TCR beta V segments were productive about 90% or about 30% of the time. Cytomegalovirus status was reportedly diagnosed by the classifier with high sensitivity and specificity.

Remarks on this clone: As yet, its antigen is unknown.

Use of 60 Vbeta and 13 Jbeta primers characterized the PCR. Sequencing used immunoSEQ multiplex PCR; TCRdb keeps in-frame clones, though not all of them. The repertoire holds around 83,000 clones, with around 80% as singletons. V was trimmed by 3 bases and J by 9 bases, leaving 6 bases between them. This CDR3 is built from 12 residues. Germline V lookup: CDR1 SEHNR, CDR2 FQNEAQ (reference sequence). Sequencing was done on a sample of PBMCs. V is TRBV7-9 and J is TRBJ1-6; D gene uncertain. The TCR comes from a male donor in good health and CMV-seropositive. The CDR3 DNA reads TGTGCCAGCAGCTTTGCCGGTTCACCCCTCCACTTT. Translated, it gives CASSFAGSPLHF.